This TCR beta chain comes out of a study of spatial heterogeneity in lung cancer. Study at large: Sequencing consistently turned up more beta-chain sequences than alpha-chain sequences. Across the raw uncorrected reads, a unique TCR and UMI combination was observed, on average, more than ten times. Study-wide results and caveats: Blood showed ubiquitous tumor TCRs more often at resection than at routine follow-up.

The CDR3 spans 13 residues. The V gene's germline CDR1 is LNHDA and CDR2 SQIVND (reference sequence). V was shortened by 5 bases and J by 10 bases, with 15 bases between the two germline ends. Unique molecular identifiers, one per molecule, were present on every TCR cDNA molecule. MiXCR, run by TCRdb on the 5' RACE reads, gives a single entry per CDR3 protein. There are about 26,000 distinct CDR3 sequences in the sample; 9.5% to 15% occur only once, and 25% lies in the top ten. On this clonotype: Its target is unknown.

Regarding time point: sample taken at primary tumor resection. Tumor, nontumor lung or frozen PBMC supplied whole RNA that was sequenced unsorted. This chain links TRBV19 with TRBJ2-1, with D perhaps TRBD2 (6 bases). This sequence was found in a female donor with early-stage non-small cell lung cancer. The specimen comprised PBMCs, sampled at surgery. CDR3 in DNA: TGTGCCAGTAGTCGGGACTTGGAGGAAGAGCAGTTCTTC. This gives the protein CASSRDLEEEQFF.